These 6 T cell receptor beta chains originate from one sample sequenced in a study of shared clonotypes between healthy human individuals. Assay used: immunoSEQ multiplex PCR; TCRdb lists only in-frame clones, some missing. The repertoire consists of roughly 500,000 clones, with 70% to 80% occurring once and the leading ten covering approximately 13%. The sequenced sample was PBMCs. The receptor source for this set is a woman aged 40 to 55 in good health. Some clones in this sample may be carry-over from other donors' samples.

As for this clone: This sample also contains other DNA sequences that code for the same CDR3. Here the CDR3 DNA reads TGTGCCAGCAGTTCAGACAGGTACAATCAGCCCCAGCATTTT. Its protein product is CASSSDRYNQPQHF. The V and J genes are TRBV27 and TRBJ1-5; TRBD1 might be the D (6 bases). The CDR3 sequence is 14 residues long. V was pared by 4 bases and J by 3 bases, with 10 bases between. Germline V gene lookup returns CDR1 MNHEY and CDR2 SMNVEV (reference sequence).

The chain recombines TRBV27 with TRBJ2-3; TRBD1 matches at 7 bases. V shed 6 bases and J 1 base; nucleotides not matched to a gene: 13. Germline lookup yields CDR1 MNHEY and CDR2 SMNVEV (reference sequence). The length of the CDR3 is 17 residues. The DNA for the CDR3 is TGTGCCAGCAGCCCATCAGACAGGGTTGAGGGCACAGATACGCAGTATTTT. Translating gives CASSPSDRVEGTDTQYF.

This clone appeared once. Different DNA sequences within this sample yield the same CDR3. The V and J genes are TRBV5-1 and TRBJ2-3; perhaps TRBD2 as D (6 bases). CDR1 and CDR2 from the germline V gene are SGHRS and YFSETQ. V was pared by 4 bases and J by 4 bases, with 13 bases between. The CDR3 contains 14 residues. The CDR3 sequence is CASSLGGPADTQYF. As DNA, the CDR3 is TGCGCCAGCAGCCTAGGAGGGCCGGCAGATACGCAGTATTTT. Combining the CDR3 with reference TRBV5-1 and TRBJ2-3 gives the whole variable domain KAGVTQTPRYLIKTRGQQVTLSCSPISGHRSVSWYQQTPGQGLQFLFEYFSETQRNKGNFPGRFSGRQFSNSRSEMNVSTLELGDSALYLCASSLGGPADTQYFGPGTRLTVL.

This rearrangement joins TRBV15 to TRBJ2-7; weak D call: TRBD1 (6 bases). Germline CDR1 is LNHNV and CDR2 is YYDKDF (reference sequence). This CDR3 region has 15 residues. Between the trimmed V and J ends, which lost 0 bases and 4 bases, there was a span of 13 bases. The CDR3 reads CATSRDHGRGYEQYF. DNA for the CDR3: TGTGCCACCAGCAGAGATCATGGCAGGGGTTACGAGCAGTACTTC.

V and J are TRBV7-2 and TRBJ2-5; either TRBD1 or TRBD2 may supply D (5 bases each). From germline, CDR1 is SGHTA and CDR2 FQGNSA. Trimming removed 2 bases from V and 7 bases from J, with 14 bases in between. The CDR3 spans 14 residues. The CDR3 reads CASSLSLGPGTQYF. The CDR3 region has the DNA TGTGCCAGCAGCTTATCTCTGGGACCCGGGACCCAGTACTTC.

The chain combines TRBV7-9 with TRBJ1-2; D ambiguous. Trimming stripped 4 bases from V and 7 bases from J, with 13 bases between. Germline CDR1 and CDR2: SEHNR and FQNEAQ (reference sequence). The CDR3 is made up of 13 amino acids. The CDR3 is CASSSEDTGGYTF. The CDR3 nucleotides are TGTGCCAGCAGCTCAGAAGACACCGGTGGCTACACCTTC.